What follows describes a single TCR beta chain. Its antigen is undetermined. This entry comes from a study of long-term antiretroviral therapy in people with HIV. Overall study findings and caveats: Clones with expansion before ART led the repertoire at all time points.

Each donor provided at least one pre-ART PBMC sample and at least two post-ART PBMC samples. Samples held about 0.85-11 million cryopreserved PBMC before DNA extraction. At the survey level, the v3.0 immunoSEQ assay was run. Assay: immunoSEQ multiplex PCR; the TCRdb copy retains only in-frame clones and omits some. The table lists some 30,000 clones, about 94% of them singletons. V lost 3 bases and J 0 bases, leaving 27 bases between the germline ends. Germline V gene sequence: CDR1 GTSNPN, CDR2 SVGIG (reference sequence). CDR3 length: 20 amino acids. Sequences were derived from unsorted PBMCs, sampled 7.4 years after starting antiretroviral therapy. The V gene is TRBV30, the J gene TRBJ1-5, with D possibly matching TRBD1 (5 bases). The TCR comes from a man aged 50 to 60 with HIV. DNA for the CDR3: TGTGCCTGGAGCCCTCCCGGGGGATTTACCCAAGTGTATAGCAATCAGCCCCAGCATTTT. Its protein is CAWSPPGGFTQVYSNQPQHF.